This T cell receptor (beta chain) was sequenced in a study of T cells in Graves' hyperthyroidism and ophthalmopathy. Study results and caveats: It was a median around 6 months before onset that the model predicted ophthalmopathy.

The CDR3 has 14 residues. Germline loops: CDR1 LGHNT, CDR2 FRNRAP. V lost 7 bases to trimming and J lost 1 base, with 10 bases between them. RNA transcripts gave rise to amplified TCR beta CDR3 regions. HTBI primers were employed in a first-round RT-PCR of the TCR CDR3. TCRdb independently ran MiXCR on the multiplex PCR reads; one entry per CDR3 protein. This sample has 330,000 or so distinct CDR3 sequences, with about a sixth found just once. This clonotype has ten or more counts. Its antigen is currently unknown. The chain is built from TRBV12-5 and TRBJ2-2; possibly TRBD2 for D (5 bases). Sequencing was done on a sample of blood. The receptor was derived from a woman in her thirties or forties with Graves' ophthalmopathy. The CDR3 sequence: CASAIGKNTGELFF. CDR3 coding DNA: TGTGCTAGTGCTATCGGGAAGAACACCGGGGAGCTGTTTTTT.